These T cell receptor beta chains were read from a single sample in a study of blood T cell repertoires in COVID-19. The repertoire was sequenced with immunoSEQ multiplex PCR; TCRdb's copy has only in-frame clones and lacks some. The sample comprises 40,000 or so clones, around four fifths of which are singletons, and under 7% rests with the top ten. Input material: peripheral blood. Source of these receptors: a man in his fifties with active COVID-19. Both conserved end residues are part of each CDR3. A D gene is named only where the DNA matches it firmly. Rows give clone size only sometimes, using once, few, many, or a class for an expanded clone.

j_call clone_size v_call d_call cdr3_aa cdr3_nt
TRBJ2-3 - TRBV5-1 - CASSFSQQGGTDTQYF TGCGCCAGCAGCTTCTCCCAACAGGGAGGCACAGATACGCAGTATTTT
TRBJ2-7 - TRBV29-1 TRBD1 CSAKGQASYEQYF TGCAGCGCGAAGGGACAGGCGTCCTACGAGCAGTACTTC
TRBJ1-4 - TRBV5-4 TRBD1 CASTTDRANEKLFF TGTGCCAGCACCACGGACAGGGCTAATGAAAAACTGTTTTTT
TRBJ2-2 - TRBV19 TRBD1 CASRGLGQGISGGELFF TGTGCCAGCAGAGGACTGGGACAGGGAATTTCCGGCGGGGAGCTGTTTTTT
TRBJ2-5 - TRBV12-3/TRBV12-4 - CASSLEFRETQYF TGTGCCAGCAGTTTAGAATTCAGGGAGACCCAGTACTTC
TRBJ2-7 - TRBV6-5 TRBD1 CASRRTGGIYEQYF TGTGCCAGCAGACGGACAGGGGGGATCTACGAGCAGTACTTC
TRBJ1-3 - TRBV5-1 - CASSLGQVNSGNTIYF TGCGCCAGCAGCTTGGGACAGGTGAACTCTGGAAACACCATATATTTT
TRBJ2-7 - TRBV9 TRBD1 CASSFGTGGYEQYF TGTGCCAGCAGCTTTGGGACAGGGGGCTACGAGCAGTACTTC
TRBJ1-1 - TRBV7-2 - CASSRQWGTEAFF TGTGCCAGCAGCAGACAGTGGGGCACTGAAGCTTTCTTT
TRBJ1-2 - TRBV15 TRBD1 CATSRDRTGTFGYTF TGTGCCACCAGCAGAGATAGGACAGGGACGTTTGGCTACACCTTC
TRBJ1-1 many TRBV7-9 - CASSPVGGGVTEAFF TGTGCCAGCAGCCCCGTGGGGGGAGGGGTCACTGAAGCTTTCTTT
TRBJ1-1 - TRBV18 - CASSRSGENTEAFF TGTGCCAGCTCACGCTCAGGGGAGAACACTGAAGCTTTCTTT
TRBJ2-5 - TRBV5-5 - CASSLVTRQETQYF TGTGCCAGCAGCTTGGTGACACGCCAAGAGACCCAGTACTTC
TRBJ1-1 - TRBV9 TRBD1 CASSARQGTWNTEAFF TGTGCCAGCAGCGCCAGACAGGGAACGTGGAACACTGAAGCTTTCTTT
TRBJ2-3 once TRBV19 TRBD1 CASSTRTGGLRDTQYF TGTGCCAGTAGTACAAGGACAGGGGGCCTTCGGGATACGCAGTATTTT
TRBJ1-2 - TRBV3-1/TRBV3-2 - CASSQEGGIDGYTF TGTGCCAGCAGCCAAGAGGGGGGGATTGATGGCTACACCTTC
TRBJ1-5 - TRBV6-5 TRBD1 CASRETGSGQPQHF TGTGCCAGCAGGGAGACAGGGTCGGGTCAGCCCCAGCATTTT
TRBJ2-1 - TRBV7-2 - CASSLVSGYNEQFF TGTGCCAGCAGCTTAGTATCCGGGTACAATGAGCAGTTCTTC
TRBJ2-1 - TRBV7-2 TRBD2 CASSSGPGGTAVEQFF TGTGCCAGCAGCTCTGGCCCGGGGGGTACGGCGGTTGAGCAGTTCTTC
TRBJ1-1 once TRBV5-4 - CASSLARSGRSRGNTEAFF TGTGCCAGCAGCTTGGCCCGGTCAGGGAGGTCTCGGGGGAACACTGAAGCTTTCTTT
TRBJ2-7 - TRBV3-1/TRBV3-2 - CASSQAPGRSGEQYF TGTGCCAGCAGCCAAGCCCCCGGGCGGTCGGGGGAGCAGTACTTC
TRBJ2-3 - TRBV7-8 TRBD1 CASSFFPGQGGTDTQYF TGTGCCAGCAGCTTTTTTCCGGGACAGGGAGGCACAGATACGCAGTATTTT
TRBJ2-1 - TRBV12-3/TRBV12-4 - CASSLEASKFF TGTGCCAGCAGTTTAGAAGCATCGAAGTTCTTC
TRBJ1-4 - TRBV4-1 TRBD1 CASSQSDRAGAKLFF TGCGCCAGCAGCCAGTCCGACAGGGCCGGTGCGAAACTGTTTTTT
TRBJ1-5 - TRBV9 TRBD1 CASSVGDSLNQPQHF TGTGCCAGCAGCGTAGGGGACAGCCTCAATCAGCCCCAGCATTTT
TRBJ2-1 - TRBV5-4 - CASNPAGRQGIEQFF TGTGCCAGCAACCCAGCGGGCCGCCAGGGCATTGAGCAGTTCTTC
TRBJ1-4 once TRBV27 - CASSPYRITNEKLFF TGTGCCAGCAGTCCCTACAGGATAACTAATGAAAAACTGTTTTTT
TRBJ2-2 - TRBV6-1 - CASSEVWGPGELFF TGTGCCAGCAGTGAAGTGTGGGGGCCCGGGGAGCTGTTTTTT
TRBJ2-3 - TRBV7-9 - CASSLGQGTDTQYF TGTGCCAGCAGCTTGGGGCAGGGCACAGATACGCAGTATTTT
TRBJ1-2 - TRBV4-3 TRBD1 CASSLGVSGTGDGYTF TGCGCCAGCAGCCTAGGCGTCTCCGGGACAGGGGATGGCTACACCTTC
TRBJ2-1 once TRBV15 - CATSRESGFGEQFF TGTGCCACCAGCAGAGAATCGGGGTTTGGGGAGCAGTTCTTC
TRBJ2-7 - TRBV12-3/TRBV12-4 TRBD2 CASSSGREQYF TGTGCCAGCAGCTCCGGGAGGGAGCAGTACTTC
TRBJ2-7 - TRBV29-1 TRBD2 CSVEVWSSGRDEQYF TGCAGCGTTGAAGTATGGTCTAGCGGGAGGGACGAGCAGTACTTC
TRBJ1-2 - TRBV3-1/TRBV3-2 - CASSQDTLAGHGYTF TGTGCCAGCAGCCAAGACACACTCGCGGGCCATGGCTACACCTTC
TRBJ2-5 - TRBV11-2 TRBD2 CASRAGQAGETQYF TGTGCCAGCAGAGCTGGACAAGCGGGGGAGACCCAGTACTTC
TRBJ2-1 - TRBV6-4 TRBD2 CASSDSGGANEQFF TGTGCCAGCAGTGACAGCGGGGGGGCCAATGAGCAGTTCTTC
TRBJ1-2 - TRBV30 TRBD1 CAWRDRTYGYTF TGTGCCTGGAGGGACAGGACCTATGGCTACACCTTC
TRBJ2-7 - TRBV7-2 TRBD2 CASSFGSGGAGSSLKQYF TGTGCCAGCAGCTTTGGTAGCGGGGGGGCCGGGTCCTCTCTCAAGCAGTACTTC
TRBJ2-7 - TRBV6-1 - CASSDQTGVPHEQYF TGTGCCAGCAGTGATCAGACAGGCGTCCCCCACGAGCAGTACTTC
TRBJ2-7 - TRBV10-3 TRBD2 CAISTAGDTNYEQYF TGTGCCATCAGCACGGCGGGAGACACTAACTACGAGCAGTACTTC
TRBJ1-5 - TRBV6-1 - CASSERRSQAQHF TGTGCCAGCAGTGAGAGACGGTCGCAGGCCCAGCATTTT
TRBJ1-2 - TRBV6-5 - CASRGVGQNYGYTF TGTGCCAGCAGAGGAGTGGGGCAGAACTATGGCTACACCTTC
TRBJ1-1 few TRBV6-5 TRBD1 CASSKRQGGVTEAFF TGTGCCAGCAGCAAGAGACAGGGGGGTGTGACTGAAGCTTTCTTT
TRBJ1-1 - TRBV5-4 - CASSSPRGGRSAEAFF TGTGCCAGCAGCTCCCCGAGGGGGGGTAGATCCGCTGAAGCTTTCTTT
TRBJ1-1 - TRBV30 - CAWSAPSLNRVGVLDTEAFF TGTGCCTGGAGTGCCCCCTCCCTAAACAGGGTGGGCGTCTTGGACACTGAAGCTTTCTTT
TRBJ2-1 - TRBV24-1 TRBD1 CATSDPGTGLNTQFF TGTGCCACCAGTGATCCCGGGACAGGACTAAATACGCAGTTCTTC
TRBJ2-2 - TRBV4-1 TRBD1 CASSQSGTGFAGELFF TGCGCCAGCAGCCAAAGTGGGACAGGGTTTGCCGGGGAGCTGTTTTTT
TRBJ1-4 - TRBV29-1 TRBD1 CSVAGTASNEKLFF TGCAGCGTGGCCGGGACAGCTTCTAATGAAAAACTGTTTTTT
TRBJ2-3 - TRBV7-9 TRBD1 CASSPGTGGGGADTQYF TGTGCCAGCAGCCCGGGGACAGGGGGCGGAGGGGCAGATACGCAGTATTTT
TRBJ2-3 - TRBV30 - CAWSVMRTDTQYF TGTGCCTGGAGTGTTATGCGAACAGATACGCAGTATTTT
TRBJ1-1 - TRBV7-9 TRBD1 CASSSPGTGTEAFF TGTGCCAGCAGCTCGCCCGGGACAGGGACTGAAGCTTTCTTT
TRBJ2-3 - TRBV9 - CASSVGGQSTDTQYF TGTGCCAGCAGCGTAGGGGGGCAAAGCACAGATACGCAGTATTTT
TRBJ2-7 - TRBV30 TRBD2 CAWELADSYEQYF TGTGCCTGGGAACTAGCGGATTCTTACGAGCAGTACTTC
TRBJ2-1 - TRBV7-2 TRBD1 CASSTRGQGGYNEQFF TGTGCCAGCAGCACACGAGGACAGGGCGGATACAATGAGCAGTTCTTC